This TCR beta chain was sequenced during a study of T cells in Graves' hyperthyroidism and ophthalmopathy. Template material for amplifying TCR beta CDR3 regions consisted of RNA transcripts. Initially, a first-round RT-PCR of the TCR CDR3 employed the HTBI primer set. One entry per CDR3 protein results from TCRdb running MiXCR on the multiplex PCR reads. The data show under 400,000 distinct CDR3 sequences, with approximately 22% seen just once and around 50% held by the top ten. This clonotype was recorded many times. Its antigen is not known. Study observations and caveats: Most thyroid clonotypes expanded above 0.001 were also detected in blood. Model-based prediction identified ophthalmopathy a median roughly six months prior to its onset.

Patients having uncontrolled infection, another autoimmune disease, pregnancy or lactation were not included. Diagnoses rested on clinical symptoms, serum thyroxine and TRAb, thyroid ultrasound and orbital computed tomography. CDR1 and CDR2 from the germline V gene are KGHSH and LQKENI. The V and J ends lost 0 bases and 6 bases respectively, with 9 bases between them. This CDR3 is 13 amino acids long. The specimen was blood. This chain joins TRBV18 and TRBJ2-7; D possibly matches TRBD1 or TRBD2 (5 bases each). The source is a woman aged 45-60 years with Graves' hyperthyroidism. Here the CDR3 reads CASSPPARGEQYF. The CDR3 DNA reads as TGTGCCAGCTCACCACCAGCGAGGGGCGAGCAGTACTTC.